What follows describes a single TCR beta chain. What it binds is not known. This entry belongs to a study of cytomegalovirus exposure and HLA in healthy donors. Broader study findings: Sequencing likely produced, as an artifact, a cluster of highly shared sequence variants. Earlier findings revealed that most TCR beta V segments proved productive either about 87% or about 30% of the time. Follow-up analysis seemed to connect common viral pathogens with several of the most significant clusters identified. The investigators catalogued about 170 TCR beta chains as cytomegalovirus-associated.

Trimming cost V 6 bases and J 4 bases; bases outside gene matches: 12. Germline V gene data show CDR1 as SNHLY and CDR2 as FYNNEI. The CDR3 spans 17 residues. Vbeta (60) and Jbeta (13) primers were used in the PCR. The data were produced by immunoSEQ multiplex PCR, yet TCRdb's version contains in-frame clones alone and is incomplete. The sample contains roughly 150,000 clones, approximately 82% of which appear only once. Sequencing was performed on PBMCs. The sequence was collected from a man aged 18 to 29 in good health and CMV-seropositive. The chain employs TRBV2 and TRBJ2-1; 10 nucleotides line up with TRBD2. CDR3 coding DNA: TGTGCCAGCAGGGGATCTTTCTGGACTAGCGGATACAATGAGCAGTTCTTC. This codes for CASRGSFWTSGYNEQFF.